These 25 T cell receptor beta chains share one sample of origin, sequenced in a study of blood T cell repertoires in COVID-19. TCRdb's table, derived via immunoSEQ multiplex PCR, lists solely in-frame clones and lacks some. This sample has roughly 40,000 clones, with 90% to 95% found just once. The specimen was peripheral blood. The receptors were gathered from a human donor in a cohort sampled during active COVID-19.

The V gene is TRBV2, the J gene TRBJ1-1, with D possibly being TRBD1 (5 bases). The CDR3 covers 12 residues. Germline V gives CDR1 SNHLY, CDR2 FYNNEI. V was pared by 9 bases and J by 2 bases, with 10 bases between. Here the CDR3 reads CASPTVNTEAFF. In DNA, the CDR3 is TGTGCCAGTCCGACAGTAAACACTGAAGCTTTCTTT.

This chain uses TRBV7-2 with TRBJ2-7; D possibly corresponds to TRBD2 (5 bases). The CDR3 length is 12 residues. Trimming left V 4 bases short and J 6 bases short, with 10 bases between. Germline-derived CDR1 and CDR2 are SGHTA and FQGNSA. CDR3: CASSSPLAEQYF. In DNA, the CDR3 is TGTGCCAGCAGCTCCCCCCTAGCCGAGCAGTACTTC.

V gene TRBV27 combines with J gene TRBJ1-1; no clear D. CDR1 is MNHEY and CDR2 is SMNVEV in the germline V gene (reference sequence). The CDR3 length is 18 residues. The V end lost 2 bases, the J end lost 0 bases, and 19 bases lay between the germline ends. The CDR3: CASSLRQPVAKMNTEAFF. CDR3 bases: TGTGCCAGCAGTTTACGGCAGCCGGTAGCGAAGATGAACACTGAAGCTTTCTTT.

This chain connects TRBV5-1 to TRBJ1-3, with D possibly TRBD1 on 6 matching bases. CDR3 length equals 17 residues. In germline, CDR1 is SGHRS, CDR2 YFSETQ. Trimming removed 1 base from V and 0 bases from J, with 14 bases in between. The CDR3 nucleotides are TGCGCCAGCAGCTTGCAAGGGGCGGACAGCTCTGGAAACACCATATATTTT. Encoded protein: CASSLQGADSSGNTIYF.

This clone was picked up a small number of times. Other DNA sequences of this sample code for an identical CDR3. This chain uses TRBV5-4 with TRBJ2-2, with TRBD2 matching 16 bases. CDR1 and CDR2 (germline): SGHNT, YYREEE (reference sequence). With 4 bases clipped from V and 3 bases from J, the junction kept 6 bases outside the gene matches. The CDR3 runs 18 residues. Here the CDR3 DNA reads TGTGCCAGCAGCCCGGGACTAGCGGGAGGGCCCGACACCGGGGAGCTGTTTTTT. Its protein is CASSPGLAGGPDTGELFF. Full variable domain (rest looked up from reference TRBV5-4 and TRBJ2-2): ETGVTQSPTHLIKTRGQQVTLRCSSQSGHNTVSWYQQALGQGPQFIFQYYREEENGRGNFPPRFSGLQFPNYSSELNVNALELDDSALYLCASSPGLAGGPDTGELFFGEGSRLTVL.

V and J are TRBV7-2 and TRBJ1-2, with D hard to call. The CDR3 is 16 amino acids. Germline-derived CDR1 and CDR2 are SGHTA and FQGNSA. With 3 bases removed from V and 3 bases from J, the gap between germline ends came to 17 bases. The CDR3 DNA reads as TGTGCCAGCAGCTTCACCACAACGGAGGTTGACTATGGCTACACCTTC. Translated, it gives CASSFTTTEVDYGYTF. Filled out from reference TRBV7-2 and TRBJ1-2, the complete variable domain reads GAGVSQSPSNKVTEKGKDVELRCDPISGHTALYWYRQSLGQGLEFLIYFQGNSAPDKSGLPSDRFSAERTGGSVSTLTIQRTQQEDSAVYLCASSFTTTEVDYGYTFGSGTRLTVV.

The gene calls are TRBV7-2 and TRBJ2-5; 8 bases are shared with TRBD2. V shed 0 bases and J 2 bases; nucleotides not matched to a gene: 8. The V gene's germline CDR1 is SGHTA and CDR2 FQGNSA. The CDR3 has 17 residues. CDR3 coding DNA: TGTGCCAGCAGCTTAGCAAGGAGCGGGGGAGCACAAGAGACCCAGTACTTC. Residues: CASSLARSGGAQETQYF.

This clone appeared a single time. The DNA for the CDR3 is TGCGCCAGCAGTGGGGGGGTGAGCACAGATACGCAGTATTTT. Its protein is CASSGGVSTDTQYF. The chain has TRBV5-1 and TRBJ2-3; 7 bases line up with TRBD2. CDR3 size: 14 residues. The trim removed 5 bases at V and 0 bases at J, leaving 3 bases unmatched. Per the germline V gene, CDR1 is SGHRS and CDR2 is YFSETQ.

The chain carries TRBV4-1 and TRBJ1-4, with D unclear. Germline values: CDR1 MGHRA, CDR2 YSYEKL. Trimming took off 0 bases at V and 5 bases at J, with 4 bases between the two ends. The CDR3 consists of 13 residues. The CDR3 DNA sequence: TGCGCCAGCAGCCAAGACCAAAATGAAAAACTGTTTTTT. Its translation is CASSQDQNEKLFF.

The rearrangement joins TRBV15 to TRBJ1-2, with 8 bases aligning to TRBD1. The CDR3 consists of 14 residues. CDR1 and CDR2 from the germline V gene are LNHNV and YYDKDF (reference sequence). Losses at the gene ends were 2 bases for V and 4 bases for J; bases not matched to a gene: 3. CDR3 protein: CATSRQGASYGYTF. Here the CDR3 DNA reads TGTGCCACCAGCAGACAGGGGGCGAGCTATGGCTACACCTTC.

The chain joins TRBV6-2 or TRBV6-3 to TRBJ2-7; TRBD2 matches 10 bases. The CDR3 is 14 amino acids. Germline V gene sequence: CDR1 MNHEY, CDR2 SVGEGT. V lost 4 bases, J lost 3 bases, and 3 bases stayed unmatched. The DNA for the CDR3 is TGTGCCAGCAGTTCAGCGGGGGGGCGCTACGAGCAGTACTTC. It encodes CASSSAGGRYEQYF.

This rearrangement joins TRBV29-1 to TRBJ2-5, with a weak D call TRBD1 (5 bases). V was shortened by 5 bases and J by 4 bases, with 14 bases between the two germline ends. The CDR3 loop spans 13 amino acids. Germline-derived CDR1 and CDR2 are SQVTM and ANQGSEA. The CDR3 coding sequence is TGCAGCGTTTTCCGCAGGGCTGGAGAGACCCAGTACTTC. It specifies CSVFRRAGETQYF.

The chain couples TRBV28 to TRBJ2-5, with D possibly TRBD1 on 5 matching bases. The CDR3 has 11 residues. Germline assignment: CDR1 MDHEN and CDR2 SYDVKM. V was trimmed by 5 bases and J by 7 bases, leaving 8 bases between them. CDR3: CASSTTGTQYF. CDR3 DNA sequence: TGTGCCAGCAGTACTACAGGGACCCAGTACTTC.

The chain is built from TRBV28 and TRBJ2-3; 7 bases line up with TRBD1. Per the germline V gene, CDR1 is MDHEN and CDR2 is SYDVKM. V trimming: 2 bases; J trimming: 1 base; junction bases outside the gene matches: 3. This CDR3 is 15 amino acids long. DNA of the CDR3: TGTGCCAGCAGTTTAACAGGGGACGGCACAGATACGCAGTATTTT. This codes for CASSLTGDGTDTQYF.

The chain is built from TRBV5-1 and TRBJ2-3, with D maybe TRBD2 (5 bases). Germline CDR1 SGHRS, CDR2 YFSETQ. V gave up 0 bases and J gave up 2 bases, with 10 bases separating them. The CDR3 has 15 amino acids. Here the CDR3 DNA reads TGCGCCAGCAGCTTGGGCGGGTCCCTCACAGATACGCAGTATTTT. Translated, it gives CASSLGGSLTDTQYF.

The chain carries TRBV1 and TRBJ1-2; the table's D call TRBD1 went unverified against the DNA. TRBV1 is reported as a pseudogene. The length of the CDR3 is 14 residues. CDR3 sequence: CTSSQMEGALGYTF. In DNA, the CDR3 is TGCACCAGCAGCCAAATGGAGGGGGCGCTTGGCTACACCTTC.

The rearrangement uses TRBV7-3 and TRBJ2-7, with TRBD1 as a possible D gene (9 bases). Trimming stripped 5 bases from V and 7 bases from J, with 30 bases between. From germline, CDR1 is SGHTA and CDR2 FQGTGA. The CDR3 runs to 18 residues. The CDR3 spells CASSPERGGQGPWIEQYF. CDR3 DNA: TGTGCCAGCAGCCCTGAACGGGGGGGACAGGGCCCCTGGATTGAGCAGTACTTC.

The chain uses TRBV24-1 and TRBJ2-3; D is unclear. The CDR3 consists of 12 residues. The V and J ends lost 5 bases and 2 bases respectively, with 4 bases between them. Germline CDR1 is KGHDR and CDR2 is SFDVKD. CDR3 sequence (DNA): TGTGCCACCAGTGGGGCCACAGATACGCAGTATTTT. Residues: CATSGATDTQYF.

The chain recombines TRBV19 with TRBJ1-5, with a weak D call TRBD1 (6 bases). The CDR3 has 16 residues. Deletions cut 6 bases from V and 2 bases from J, with 17 bases between. The germline V gene encodes CDR1 LNHDA and CDR2 SQIVND (reference sequence). The CDR3 loop is CASRKQGDRGNQPQHF. In DNA, the CDR3 is TGTGCCAGTAGAAAACAGGGAGATCGTGGCAATCAGCCCCAGCATTTT.

The chain employs TRBV7-2 and TRBJ1-5; tentative D call: TRBD1 (5 bases). The V end lost 3 bases, the J end lost 3 bases, and 6 bases lay between the germline ends. The CDR3 length is 13 residues. Germline CDR1 SGHTA, CDR2 FQGNSA. The CDR3 DNA follows: TGTGCCAGCAGCTTGGGGCCCAATCAGCCCCAGCATTTT. Translated: CASSLGPNQPQHF.

The chain carries TRBV9 and TRBJ1-3; tentatively, D is TRBD1 (6 bases). CDR3 length equals 16 residues. V lost 3 bases and J 0 bases, leaving 13 bases between the germline ends. Per the germline V gene, CDR1 is SGDLS and CDR2 is YYNGEE. CDR3 sequence reads: CASSDTGQISGNTIYF. The CDR3 bases are TGTGCCAGCAGCGATACAGGACAGATCTCTGGAAACACCATATATTTT.

V and J are TRBV4-3 and TRBJ2-1, with 7 bases matching TRBD2. Per the germline V gene, CDR1 is LGHNA and CDR2 is YSLEER. The CDR3 contains 16 residues. Trimming removed 3 bases from V and 3 bases from J; junction bases left unmatched: 8. In DNA form, the CDR3 reads TGCGCCAGCAGCCATCGCAGCGGGGATTACTACAATGAGCAGTTCTTC. Translation: CASSHRSGDYYNEQFF.

V usage is TRBV12-3 or TRBV12-4 and J usage is TRBJ1-2, with 7 bases aligning to TRBD1. This CDR3 region has 12 residues. The junction had 5 bases not matched to a gene; V was cut back by 6 bases and J by 7 bases. The DNA for the CDR3 is TGTGCCAGCAGCCGAGGGACAGCTGGCTACACCTTC. Its translation is CASSRGTAGYTF.

This chain connects TRBV7-9 to TRBJ2-7; perhaps TRBD1 as D (5 bases). The CDR3 is 17 amino acids. CDR1 is SEHNR and CDR2 is FQNEAQ in the germline V gene (reference sequence). Trimming shortened V by 5 bases and J by 0 bases, and 20 bases separated the two germline ends. The CDR3 is CASSPTNPDTYSYEQYF. The CDR3 DNA sequence: TGTGCCAGCAGCCCAACAAACCCGGACACCTACTCCTACGAGCAGTACTTC. The entire variable domain, with the rest obtained from reference TRBV7-9 and TRBJ2-7, is as follows: DTGVSQNPRHKITKRGQNVTFRCDPISEHNRLYWYRQTLGQGPEFLTYFQNEAQLEKSRLLSDRFSAERPKGSFSTLEIQRTEQGDSAMYLCASSPTNPDTYSYEQYFGPGTRLTVT.

The chain employs TRBV5-1 and TRBJ2-7; 11 nucleotides align to TRBD1. This CDR3 comprises 15 residues. Per germline, CDR1 SGHRS and CDR2 YFSETQ. The V gene end was trimmed by 6 bases and the J gene end by 2 bases; junction bases not matched to a gene: 7. CDR3 coding DNA: TGCGCCAGCAAACCCGGGACAGGGGGGACCTACGAGCAGTACTTC. This codes for CASKPGTGGTYEQYF.